This TCR beta chain originates from a study of blood T cell repertoires in COVID-19. For the study at large: Acute-phase and convalescent COVID-19 samples originated in the United States, Italy and Spain. From T cells, B-cell-depleted T cells, or PBMCs came the material, which was cDNA or gDNA.

The CDR3 has 16 residues. V lost 0 bases and J lost 0, with 9 bases in between. Germline V gene data show CDR1 as SGHAT and CDR2 as FQNNGV. Original processing methods: Estimation of nucleated cell counts relied on the amplification of reference gene primers. The repertoire was sequenced with immunoSEQ multiplex PCR; TCRdb's copy has only in-frame clones and lacks some. That table supplies the V and J calls and clone size; D and trimming were determined from the DNA. The sample lists hundreds of thousands of clones; about nine tenths were seen once. The chain has TRBV11-2 and TRBJ1-3; D gene ambiguous. The sequenced sample was peripheral blood. The sequence came from a woman in her thirties with active or convalescent COVID-19. CDR3: CASSLDLGSSGNTIYF. The DNA for the CDR3 is TGTGCCAGCAGCTTAGACCTCGGTAGCTCTGGAAACACCATATATTTT. The variable domain in full, with the rest retrieved from reference TRBV11-2 and TRBJ1-3, is EAGVAQSPRYKIIEKRQSVAFWCNPISGHATLYWYQQILGQGPKLLIQFQNNGVVDDSQLPKDRFSAERLKGVDSTLKIQPAKLEDSAVYLCASSLDLGSSGNTIYFGEGSWLTVV.